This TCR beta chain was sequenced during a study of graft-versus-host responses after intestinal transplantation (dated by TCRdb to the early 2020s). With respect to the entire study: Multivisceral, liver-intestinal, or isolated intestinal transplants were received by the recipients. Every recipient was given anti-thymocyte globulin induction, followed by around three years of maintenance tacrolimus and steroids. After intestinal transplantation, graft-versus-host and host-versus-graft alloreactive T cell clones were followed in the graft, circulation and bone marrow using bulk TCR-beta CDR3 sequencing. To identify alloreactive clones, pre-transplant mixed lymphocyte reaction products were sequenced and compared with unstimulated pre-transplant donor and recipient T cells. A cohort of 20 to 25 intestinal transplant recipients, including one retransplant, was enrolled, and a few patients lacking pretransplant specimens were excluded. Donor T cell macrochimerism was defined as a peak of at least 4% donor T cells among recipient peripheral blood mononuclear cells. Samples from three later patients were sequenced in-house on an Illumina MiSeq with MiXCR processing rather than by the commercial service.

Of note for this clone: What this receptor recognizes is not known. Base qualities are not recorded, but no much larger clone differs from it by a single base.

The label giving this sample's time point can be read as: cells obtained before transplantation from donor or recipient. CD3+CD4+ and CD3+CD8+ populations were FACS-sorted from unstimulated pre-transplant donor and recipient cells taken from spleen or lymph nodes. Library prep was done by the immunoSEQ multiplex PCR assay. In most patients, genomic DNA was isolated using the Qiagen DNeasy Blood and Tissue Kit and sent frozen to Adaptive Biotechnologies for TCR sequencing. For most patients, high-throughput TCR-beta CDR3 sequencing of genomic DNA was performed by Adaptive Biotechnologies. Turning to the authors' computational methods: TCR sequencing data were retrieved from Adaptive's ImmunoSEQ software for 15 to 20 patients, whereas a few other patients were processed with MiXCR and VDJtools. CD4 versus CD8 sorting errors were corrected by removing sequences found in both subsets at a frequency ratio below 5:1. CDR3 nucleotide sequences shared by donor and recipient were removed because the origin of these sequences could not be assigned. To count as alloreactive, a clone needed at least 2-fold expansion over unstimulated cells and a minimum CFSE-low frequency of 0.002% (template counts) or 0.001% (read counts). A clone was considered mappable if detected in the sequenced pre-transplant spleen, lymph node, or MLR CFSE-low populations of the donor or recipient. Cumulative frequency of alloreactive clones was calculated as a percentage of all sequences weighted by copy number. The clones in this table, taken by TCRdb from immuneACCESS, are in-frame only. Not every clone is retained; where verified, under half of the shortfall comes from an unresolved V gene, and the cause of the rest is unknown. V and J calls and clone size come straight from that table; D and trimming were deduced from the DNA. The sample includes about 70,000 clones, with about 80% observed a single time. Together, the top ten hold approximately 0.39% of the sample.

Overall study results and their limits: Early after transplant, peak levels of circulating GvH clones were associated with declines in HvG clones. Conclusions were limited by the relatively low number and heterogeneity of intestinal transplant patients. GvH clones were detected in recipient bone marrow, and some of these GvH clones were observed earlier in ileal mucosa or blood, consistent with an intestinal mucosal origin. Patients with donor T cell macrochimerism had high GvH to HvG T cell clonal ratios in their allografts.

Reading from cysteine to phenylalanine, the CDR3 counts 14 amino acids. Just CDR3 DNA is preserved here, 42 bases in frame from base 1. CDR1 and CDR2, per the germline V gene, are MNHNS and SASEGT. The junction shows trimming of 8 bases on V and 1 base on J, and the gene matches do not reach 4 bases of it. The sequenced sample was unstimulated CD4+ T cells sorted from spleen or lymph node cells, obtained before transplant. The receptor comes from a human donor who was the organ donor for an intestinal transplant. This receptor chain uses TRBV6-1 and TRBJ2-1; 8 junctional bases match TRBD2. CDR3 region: CASVTSGSYNEQFF. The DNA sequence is TGTGCCAGCGTAACTAGCGGTTCCTACAATGAGCAGTTCTTC.